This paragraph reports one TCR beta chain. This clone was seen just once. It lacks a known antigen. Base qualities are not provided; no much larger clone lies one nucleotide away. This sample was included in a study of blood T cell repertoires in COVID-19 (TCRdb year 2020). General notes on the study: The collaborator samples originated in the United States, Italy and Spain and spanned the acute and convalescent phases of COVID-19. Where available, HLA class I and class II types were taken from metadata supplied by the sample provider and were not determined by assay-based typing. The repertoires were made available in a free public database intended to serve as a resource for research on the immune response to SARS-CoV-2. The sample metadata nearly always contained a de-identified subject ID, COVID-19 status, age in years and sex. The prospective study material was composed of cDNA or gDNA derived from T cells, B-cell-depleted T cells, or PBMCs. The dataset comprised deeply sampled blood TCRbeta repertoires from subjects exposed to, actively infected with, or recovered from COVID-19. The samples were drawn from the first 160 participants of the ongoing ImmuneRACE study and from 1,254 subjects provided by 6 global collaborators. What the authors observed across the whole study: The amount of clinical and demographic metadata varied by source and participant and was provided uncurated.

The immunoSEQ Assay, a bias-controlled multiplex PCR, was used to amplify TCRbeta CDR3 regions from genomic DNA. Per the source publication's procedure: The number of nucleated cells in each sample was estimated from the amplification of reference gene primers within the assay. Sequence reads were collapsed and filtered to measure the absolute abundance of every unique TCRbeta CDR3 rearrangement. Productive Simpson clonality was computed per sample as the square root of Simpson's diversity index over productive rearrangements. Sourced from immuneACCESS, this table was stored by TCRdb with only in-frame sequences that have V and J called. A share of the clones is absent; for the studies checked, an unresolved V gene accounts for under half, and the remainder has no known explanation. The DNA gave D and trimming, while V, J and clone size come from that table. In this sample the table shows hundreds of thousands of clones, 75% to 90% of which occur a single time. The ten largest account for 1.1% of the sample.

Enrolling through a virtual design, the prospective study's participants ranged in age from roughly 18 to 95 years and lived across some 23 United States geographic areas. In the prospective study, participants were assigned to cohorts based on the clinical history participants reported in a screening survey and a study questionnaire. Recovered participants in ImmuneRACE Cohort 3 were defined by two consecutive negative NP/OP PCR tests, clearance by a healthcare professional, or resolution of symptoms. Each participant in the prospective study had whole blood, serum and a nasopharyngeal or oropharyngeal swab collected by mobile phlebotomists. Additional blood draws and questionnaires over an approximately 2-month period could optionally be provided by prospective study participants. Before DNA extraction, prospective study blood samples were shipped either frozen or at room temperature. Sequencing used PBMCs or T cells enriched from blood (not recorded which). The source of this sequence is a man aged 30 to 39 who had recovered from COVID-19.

At the DNA level, the sequence is TGTGCCAGCAGTACCGGGAGGGGCAGAGGGCGCGGCTACACCTTC. This translates into CASSTGRGRGRGYTF. This chain joins TRBV27 to TRBJ1-2, with a tentative D gene TRBD1 over 5 matching bases. The CDR3 runs 15 residues from the cysteine to the phenylalanine. The DNA shown is the 45-base CDR3, in frame from base 1. Between the V and J ends, shortened by 5 bases and 8 bases respectively, the junction contains 21 bases. CDR1 and CDR2 (MNHEY, SMNVEV) derive from the germline V gene (reference sequence).